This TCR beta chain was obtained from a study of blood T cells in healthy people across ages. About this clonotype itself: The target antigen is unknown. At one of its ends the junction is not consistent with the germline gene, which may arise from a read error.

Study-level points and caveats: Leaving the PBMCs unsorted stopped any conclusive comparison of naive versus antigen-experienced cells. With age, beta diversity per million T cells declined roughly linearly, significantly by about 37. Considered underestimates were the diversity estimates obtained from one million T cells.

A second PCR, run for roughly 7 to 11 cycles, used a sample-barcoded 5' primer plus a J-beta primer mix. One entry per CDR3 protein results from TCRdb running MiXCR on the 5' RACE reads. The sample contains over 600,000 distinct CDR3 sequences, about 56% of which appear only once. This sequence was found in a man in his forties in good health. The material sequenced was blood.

The CDR3, as DNA: TGTGCCAGCAGCACGCCAGGACAGAGGGGGCAAGCTTTTTTT. Amino acid sequence: CASSTPGQRGQAFF. The V and J genes are TRBV7-2 and TRBJ1-1, with 7 nucleotides matching TRBD1. The CDR3 is 14 residues long. Germline V CDR1 and CDR2: SGHTA, FQGNSA.